The 2 T cell receptor beta chains given below trace back to one sample, sequenced in a study of T cell changes during pregnancy in multiple sclerosis. Assay: immunoSEQ multiplex PCR; the TCRdb copy retains only in-frame clones and omits some. The sample lists 100,000 or so clones; more than 90% were seen once. The specimen was peripheral blood, collected in the second trimester of pregnancy. The receptors here all came from a female donor with multiple sclerosis, enrolled in a pregnancy study.

The chain carries TRBV29-1 and TRBJ2-5; 8 positions agree with TRBD1. The CDR3 runs 13 residues. V trimming: 5 bases; J trimming: 10 bases; junction bases outside the gene matches: 12. The germline gives CDR1 SQVTM, CDR2 ANQGSEA. The CDR3 region has the DNA TGCAGCGTTCCGGGACAGGTACTTGAAGGCCAGTACTTC. Residues: CSVPGQVLEGQYF. Full variable domain (rest looked up from reference TRBV29-1 and TRBJ2-5): SAVISQKPSRDICQRGTSLTIQCQVDSQVTMMFWYRQQPGQSLTLIATANQGSEATYESGFVIDKFPISRPNLTFSTLTVSNMSPEDSSIYLCSVPGQVLEGQYFGPGTRLLVL.

V and J are TRBV4-2 and TRBJ1-3; TRBD1 is a possible D gene (6 bases). This CDR3 is 17 amino acids long. Trimming stripped 1 base from V and 4 bases from J, with 17 bases between. Germline loops: CDR1 LGHNA, CDR2 YNFKEQ. The CDR3 protein is CASSQVFQVDRGNTIYF. The CDR3 coding sequence is TGTGCCAGCAGCCAAGTATTCCAGGTGGACAGAGGAAACACCATATATTTT.